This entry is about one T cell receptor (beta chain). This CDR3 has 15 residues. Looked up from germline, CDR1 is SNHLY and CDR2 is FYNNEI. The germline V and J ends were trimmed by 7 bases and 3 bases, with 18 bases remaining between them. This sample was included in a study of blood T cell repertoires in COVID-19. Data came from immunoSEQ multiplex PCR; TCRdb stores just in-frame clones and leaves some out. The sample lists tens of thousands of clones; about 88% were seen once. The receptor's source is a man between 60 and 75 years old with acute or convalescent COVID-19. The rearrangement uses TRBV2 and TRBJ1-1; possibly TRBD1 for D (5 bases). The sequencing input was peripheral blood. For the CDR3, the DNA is TGTGCCAGCAATTTGGAGGGGACGGCCCACACTGAAGCTTTCTTT. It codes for CASNLEGTAHTEAFF.